This T cell receptor (beta chain) emerged from a study of OX40 agonist ivuxolimab in advanced cancers. Some background on the complete study: The costimulatory receptor OX40 (CD134) was targeted by ivuxolimab, a fully human IgG2 agonistic monoclonal antibody. Intravenous ivuxolimab was administered to patients every 2 weeks at six dose levels: 0.01, 0.1, 0.3, 1.5, 3 and 10 mg/kg. Among the roughly 52 dose-escalation patients, about 19 had hepatocellular carcinoma, 15 melanoma, 9 renal cell carcinoma and 9 head and neck cancer. The dose-escalation cohort was about 83% male with a mean age of about 60 years, ranging from roughly 20 to 80. Prior anti-PD-1, anti-PD-L1 or anti-CTLA-4 therapy was permitted, and checkpoint inhibitors had been received by under 50% of dose-escalation patients. Partial responses occurred in three dose-escalation patients, of whom one had hepatocellular carcinoma and two had cutaneous melanoma. The purpose of peripheral TCRbeta sequencing was to test whether ivuxolimab changed TCR sequence diversity and led to clonal T-cell expansion. The paper covers the monotherapy dose-escalation part of the phase I ivuxolimab trial, which included N of about 50 patients. Findings and caveats that apply to the study as a whole: The antigen specificity of the peripheral T cells that underwent clonal expansion was not determined. At doses of 0.1 to 3.0 mg/kg, clonal expansion of both CD4+ and CD8+ blood T cells was observed from baseline to week 6. After ivuxolimab, CD8+ T cells had more expanded clones than CD4+ T cells on average. In partial responders in the 0.1-3.0 mg/kg groups, normalized peripheral clonal expansion was found to be among the lowest, especially among CD8+ T cells. Low levels of normalized T-cell clonal expansion were also seen in some patients who did not respond.

Details on this clone: Its antigen remains unidentified. No base qualities exist here, and no much larger clone lies one base off it.

For sequencing of the TCRbeta CDR3 region, genomic DNA was extracted from the sorted cells. The immunoSEQ Assay was used to sequence the TCRbeta CDR3 regions. TCRdb mirrors the immuneACCESS table, restricted to in-frame sequences. Some clones are absent from its copies; in checked studies, under half trace to an unresolved V gene, and the reason for the others is unknown. Within this sample are about 94,000 clones, with 80% to 90% of them counted one time only. Under 0.35% of the sample lies in the top ten. CDR1 and CDR2 are drawn from the germline V gene: LGHNA, YNFKEQ. From cysteine to phenylalanine, the CDR3 is 14 amino acids long. The sequence is cut down to CDR3 DNA, 42 bases in frame from base 1. The trim is 1 base for V and 6 bases for J, with a gap of 12 bases between the germline ends. The trial excluded patients who had a history of autoimmune disease or were on systemic immunosuppression. Peripheral blood for TCR sequencing was collected from all dose cohorts at baseline, on cycle 4 day 1, and on cycle 7 day 1. The samples were taken from a phase I, first-in-human, multicenter, open-label dose-escalation trial of ivuxolimab. Adults with locally advanced or metastatic head and neck squamous cell, hepatocellular, melanoma or renal cell carcinoma were enrolled in the trial. Before TCR sequencing, CD4+ T cells and CD8+ T cells were sorted from peripheral blood as separate populations.

The chain uses TRBV4-2 and TRBJ1-1, with the D segment identity uncertain. Specimen: CD4+ or CD8+ T cells sorted from blood, collected in a trial of the OX40 agonist ivuxolimab. This clonotype was obtained from an adult with an advanced solid tumor such as melanoma, head and neck, liver or kidney cancer. The DNA sequence reads TGTGCCAGCAGCCAAGTGTCCCTAGGCGCTGAAGCTTTCTTT. Translated, it gives CASSQVSLGAEAFF.